The rows below give T cell receptor beta chains drawn from one sample of a study of sequential checkpoint blockade in melanoma. The data were produced by immunoSEQ multiplex PCR, yet TCRdb's version contains in-frame clones alone and is incomplete. The repertoire holds some 21,000 clones, roughly 80% seen once, with over 9.5% in the top ten. Material: CD8+ T cells sorted from blood (inferred from file names), obtained from a patient given nivolumab and ipilimumab in sequence. Every receptor here comes from a human donor with melanoma. The CDR3 runs from the conserved cysteine through the conserved F or W. D genes are given only for firm matches. Expanded clones are given a class, and other clones once, few, many or no size at all.

CDR3 protein | CDR3 DNA | J gene | D gene | clone size | V gene
CASSKTAYEQYF | TGTGCCAGCAGTAAAACTGCGTACGAGCAGTACTTC | TRBJ2-7 | - | - | TRBV27
CASIPFGGGTEAFF | TGTGCCAGCATCCCCTTCGGGGGGGGCACTGAAGCTTTCTTT | TRBJ1-1 | - | - | TRBV6-5
CASSRLRGAGEQYF | TGTGCCAGCAGCCGACTACGGGGGGCTGGCGAGCAGTACTTC | TRBJ2-7 | - | - | TRBV28
CASSGPADHYNEQFF | TGTGCCAGCAGTGGCCCAGCGGACCACTACAATGAGCAGTTCTTC | TRBJ2-1 | - | - | TRBV9
CASSEGTGGYEQYF | TGCGCCAGCAGTGAAGGGACAGGGGGATACGAGCAGTACTTC | TRBJ2-7 | TRBD1 | - | TRBV10-1
CATSSSGTGFTYGYAF | TGTGCCACCAGCAGCTCCGGGACAGGGTTTACTTATGGCTACGCCTTC | TRBJ1-2 | TRBD1 | - | TRBV15
CASSRPTRGLGLRNF | TGTGCCAGCAGCCGCCCGACGCGGGGATTGGGGTTAAGGAACTTC | TRBJ2-5 | - | - | TRBV5-8
CSVKPGQIEAFF | TGCAGCGTAAAACCGGGACAGATTGAAGCTTTCTTT | TRBJ1-1 | TRBD1 | - | TRBV29-1
CASTRDGYTF | TGTGCCAGCACTCGGGATGGCTACACCTTC | TRBJ1-2 | - | - | TRBV2
CASSRSGSTDTQYF | TGTGCCAGCAGCCGAAGCGGAAGCACAGATACGCAGTATTTT | TRBJ2-3 | - | once | TRBV16
CASSLVGKGTANEKLFF | TGTGCCAGCAGCTTAGTTGGAAAAGGGACTGCCAATGAAAAACTGTTTTTT | TRBJ1-4 | - | - | TRBV7-9
CASSYASGANYEQYF | TGTGCCAGCAGTTACGCTAGCGGGGCTAACTACGAGCAGTACTTC | TRBJ2-7 | TRBD2 | - | TRBV6-5
CASSPGEFGYTF | TGTGCCAGCAGCCCAGGGGAATTTGGCTACACCTTC | TRBJ1-2 | - | - | TRBV7-9
CASSLLAGVLYNEQFF | TGTGCCAGCAGCCTCCTAGCGGGAGTTCTCTACAATGAGCAGTTCTTC | TRBJ2-1 | TRBD2 | - | TRBV9
CASSFVGDQETQYF | TGTGCCAGCAGTTTTGTCGGGGATCAAGAGACCCAGTACTTC | TRBJ2-5 | - | - | TRBV28
CASSKEGQSSNQPQHF | TGTGCCAGCTCAAAGGAAGGACAGAGTAGCAATCAGCCCCAGCATTTT | TRBJ1-5 | - | - | TRBV18
CASTRREGRGAGELFF | TGTGCCAGCACTAGGCGAGAAGGGCGCGGGGCCGGGGAGCTGTTTTTT | TRBJ2-2 | - | once | TRBV28
CASSQDGQGLTYEQYF | TGCGCCAGCAGCCAAGATGGTCAGGGGCTTACCTACGAGCAGTACTTC | TRBJ2-7 | - | few | TRBV4-3
CASSLSRLSTQYF | TGTGCCAGCAGTTTATCCCGCCTGAGTACGCAGTATTTT | TRBJ2-3 | - | few | TRBV27
CASRHSVSLDSTNEKLFF | TGTGCCAGCAGACATTCTGTTAGCCTGGACAGTACTAATGAAAAACTGTTTTTT | TRBJ1-4 | - | - | TRBV2
CASSPGGAGNTIYF | TGTGCCAGCAGCCCCGGGGGGGCAGGAAACACCATATATTTT | TRBJ1-3 | - | - | TRBV5-6
CASSYDSGTGELFF | TGTGCCAGCAGTTATGACAGCGGGACCGGGGAGCTGTTTTTT | TRBJ2-2 | - | - | TRBV6-6
CASSVGGVDEQYF | TGTGCCAGCAGCGTAGGAGGCGTCGACGAGCAGTACTTC | TRBJ2-7 | - | - | TRBV9
CASSLESLWWGYTF | TGTGCCAGCAGCTTAGAGTCCCTATGGTGGGGCTACACCTTC | TRBJ1-2 | - | - | TRBV7-9
CASRTVRNEKLFF | TGTGCCAGCAGGACAGTTCGTAATGAAAAACTGTTTTTT | TRBJ1-4 | - | - | TRBV27
CASSYDSGTGELFF | TGTGCCAGCAGTTATGACAGCGGGACCGGGGAGCTGTTTTTT | TRBJ2-2 | - | few | TRBV6-5
CASSAGSGLAIYF | TGTGCCAGCAGCGCCGGATCAGGACTAGCGATTTACTTC | TRBJ2-7 | TRBD2 | - | TRBV9
CASSLLAGDYNEQFF | TGCGCCAGCAGCTTACTAGCGGGGGACTACAATGAGCAGTTCTTC | TRBJ2-1 | TRBD2 | - | TRBV4-3
CASEGLTGPSYGYTF | TGTGCCAGCGAGGGGTTGACAGGACCATCCTATGGCTACACCTTC | TRBJ1-2 | - | once | TRBV2
CASSLVREDEAFF | TGTGCCAGCAGCTTAGTCCGCGAAGATGAAGCTTTCTTT | TRBJ1-1 | - | - | TRBV7-8
CASSYREGYEQYF | TGTGCCAGCAGTTACAGGGAGGGTTACGAGCAGTACTTC | TRBJ2-7 | TRBD2 | medium-sized | TRBV6-5
CASRRDIQFF | TGTGCCAGCAGAAGAGACATCCAGTTCTTC | TRBJ2-1 | - | few | TRBV28
CASSYHTGLNTGELFF | TGTGCCAGCAGCTATCATACAGGTTTGAACACCGGGGAGCTGTTTTTT | TRBJ2-2 | - | - | TRBV5-8
CASSIRQPGNTIYF | TGTGCCAGCAGCATTAGACAGCCCGGAAACACCATATATTTT | TRBJ1-3 | - | once | TRBV7-8
CASSLVRTSGRRRADTQYF | TGTGCCAGCAGCTTAGTGCGAACTAGCGGGAGGAGGAGGGCAGATACGCAGTATTTT | TRBJ2-3 | TRBD2 | - | TRBV7-2
CASSFRGQETQYF | TGCGCCAGCAGCTTCAGGGGGCAAGAGACCCAGTACTTC | TRBJ2-5 | TRBD1 | - | TRBV5-1
CAWTEGGAGYGYTF | TGTGCCTGGACCGAGGGGGGGGCCGGCTATGGCTACACCTTC | TRBJ1-2 | - | - | TRBV30
CAWSAQPNNEQFF | TGTGCCTGGAGTGCACAGCCTAACAATGAGCAGTTCTTC | TRBJ2-1 | - | - | TRBV30
CASIFGYEQYF | TGTGCCAGCATTTTCGGCTACGAGCAGTACTTC | TRBJ2-7 | - | - | TRBV6-1